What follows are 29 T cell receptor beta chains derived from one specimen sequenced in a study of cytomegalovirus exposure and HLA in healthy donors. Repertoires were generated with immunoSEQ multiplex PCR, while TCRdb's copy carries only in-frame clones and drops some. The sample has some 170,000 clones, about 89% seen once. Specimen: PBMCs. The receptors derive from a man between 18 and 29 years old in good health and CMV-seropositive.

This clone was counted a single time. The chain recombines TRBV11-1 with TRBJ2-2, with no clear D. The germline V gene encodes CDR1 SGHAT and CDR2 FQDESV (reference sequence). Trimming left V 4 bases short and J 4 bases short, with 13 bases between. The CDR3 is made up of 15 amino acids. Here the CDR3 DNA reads TGTGCCAGCAGCTCTCACGGCGGCATCACCGGGGAGCTGTTTTTT. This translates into CASSSHGGITGELFF.

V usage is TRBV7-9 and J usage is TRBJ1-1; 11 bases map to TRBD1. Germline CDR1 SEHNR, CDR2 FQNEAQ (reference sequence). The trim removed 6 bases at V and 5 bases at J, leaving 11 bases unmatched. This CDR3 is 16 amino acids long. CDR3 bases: TGTGCCAGCAGTTCTGGTGGACAGGGGGCGTGGACTGAAGCTTTCTTT. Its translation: CASSSGGQGAWTEAFF.

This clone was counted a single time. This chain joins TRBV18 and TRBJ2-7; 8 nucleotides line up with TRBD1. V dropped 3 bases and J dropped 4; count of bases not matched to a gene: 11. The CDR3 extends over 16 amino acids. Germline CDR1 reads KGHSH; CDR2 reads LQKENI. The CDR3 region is CASSPQTGGNRYEQYF. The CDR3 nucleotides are TGTGCCAGCTCACCGCAAACAGGGGGTAATAGGTACGAGCAGTACTTC.

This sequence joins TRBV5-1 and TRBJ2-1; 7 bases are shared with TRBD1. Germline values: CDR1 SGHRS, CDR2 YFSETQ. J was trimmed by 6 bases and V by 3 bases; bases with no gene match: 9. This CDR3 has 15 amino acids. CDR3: CASSSDRVRLNEQFF. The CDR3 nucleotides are TGCGCCAGCAGCTCCGACAGGGTCCGGCTCAATGAGCAGTTCTTC.

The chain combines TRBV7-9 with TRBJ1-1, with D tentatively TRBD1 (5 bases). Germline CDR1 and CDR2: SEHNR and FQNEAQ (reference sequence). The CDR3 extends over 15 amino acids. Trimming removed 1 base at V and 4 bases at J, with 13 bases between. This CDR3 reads CASSLGGMGGTEAFF. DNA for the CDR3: TGTGCCAGCAGCTTAGGGGGGATGGGGGGCACTGAAGCTTTCTTT.

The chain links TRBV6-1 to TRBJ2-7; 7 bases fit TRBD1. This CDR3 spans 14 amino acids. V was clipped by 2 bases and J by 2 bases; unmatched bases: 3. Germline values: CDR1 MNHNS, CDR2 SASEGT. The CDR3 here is CASSEWQGAYEQYF. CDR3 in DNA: TGTGCCAGCAGTGAATGGCAGGGGGCCTACGAGCAGTACTTC.

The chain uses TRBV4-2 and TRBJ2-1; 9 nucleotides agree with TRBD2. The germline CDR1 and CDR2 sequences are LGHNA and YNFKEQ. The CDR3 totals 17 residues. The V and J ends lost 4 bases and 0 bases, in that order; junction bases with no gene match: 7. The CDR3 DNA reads TGTGCCAGCAGCCTTAGAGGCGGGGGGGGCTCCTACAATGAGCAGTTCTTC. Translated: CASSLRGGGGSYNEQFF.

The chain's CDR3 is CASSLREGGEDTQYF. The CDR3 region has the DNA TGCGCCAGCAGCCTCCGGGAGGGAGGAGAGGATACGCAGTATTTT. The chain combines TRBV5-1 with TRBJ2-3; TRBD2 aligns across 8 bases. J lost 6 bases, V lost 4 bases, and 10 bases had no gene match. The CDR3 extends over 15 amino acids. CDR1 SGHRS and CDR2 YFSETQ come from the germline V gene.

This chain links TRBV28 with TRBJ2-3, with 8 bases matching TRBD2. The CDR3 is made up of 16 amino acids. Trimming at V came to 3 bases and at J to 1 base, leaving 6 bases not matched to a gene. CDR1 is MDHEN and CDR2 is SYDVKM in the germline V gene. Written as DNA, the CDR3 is TGTGCCAGCAGTTTCCCAGCGGGAGCTGGCACAGATACGCAGTATTTT. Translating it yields CASSFPAGAGTDTQYF.

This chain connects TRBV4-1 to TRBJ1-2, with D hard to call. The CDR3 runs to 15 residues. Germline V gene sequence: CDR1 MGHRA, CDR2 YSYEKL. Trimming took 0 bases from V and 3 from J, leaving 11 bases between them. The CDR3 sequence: CASSQDTGGYYGYTF. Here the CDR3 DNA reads TGCGCCAGCAGCCAAGATACCGGCGGATACTATGGCTACACCTTC.

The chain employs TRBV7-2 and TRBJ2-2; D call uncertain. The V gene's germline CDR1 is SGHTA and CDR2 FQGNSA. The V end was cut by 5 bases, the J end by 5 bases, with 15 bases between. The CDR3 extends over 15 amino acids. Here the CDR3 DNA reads TGTGCCAGCAGCAAGGCCGCGGCAAGAACCGGGGAGCTGTTTTTT. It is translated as CASSKAAARTGELFF.

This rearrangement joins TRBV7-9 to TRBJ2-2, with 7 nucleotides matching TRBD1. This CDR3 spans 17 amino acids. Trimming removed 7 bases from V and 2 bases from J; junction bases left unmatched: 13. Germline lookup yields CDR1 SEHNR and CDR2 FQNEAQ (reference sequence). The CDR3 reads CASTISGDRKNTGELFF. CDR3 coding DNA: TGTGCCAGCACCATAAGTGGGGACAGAAAAAACACCGGGGAGCTGTTTTTT.

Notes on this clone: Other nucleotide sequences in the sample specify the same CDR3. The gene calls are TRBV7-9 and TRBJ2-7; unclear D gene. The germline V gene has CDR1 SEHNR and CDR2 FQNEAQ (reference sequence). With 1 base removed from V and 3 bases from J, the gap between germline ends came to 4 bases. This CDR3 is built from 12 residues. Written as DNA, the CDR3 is TGTGCCAGCAGCTTAGTAGTCTACGAGCAGTACTTC. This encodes CASSLVVYEQYF.

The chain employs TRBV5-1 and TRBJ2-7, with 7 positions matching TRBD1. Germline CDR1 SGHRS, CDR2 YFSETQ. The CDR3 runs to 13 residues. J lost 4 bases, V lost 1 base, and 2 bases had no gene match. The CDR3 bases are TGCGCCAGCAGCTTGAACAGGGGATACGAGCAGTACTTC. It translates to CASSLNRGYEQYF.

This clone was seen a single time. The CDR3 nucleotides read TGTGCCAGCAGCTTAGCCGACAGGGTACCGAATGAAAAACTGTTTTTT. As protein: CASSLADRVPNEKLFF. The chain employs TRBV7-2 and TRBJ1-4; 7 bases are shared with TRBD1. Germline V gene sequence: CDR1 SGHTA, CDR2 FQGNSA. With 0 bases clipped from V and 5 bases from J, the junction kept 6 bases outside the gene matches. The CDR3 is 16 residues long.

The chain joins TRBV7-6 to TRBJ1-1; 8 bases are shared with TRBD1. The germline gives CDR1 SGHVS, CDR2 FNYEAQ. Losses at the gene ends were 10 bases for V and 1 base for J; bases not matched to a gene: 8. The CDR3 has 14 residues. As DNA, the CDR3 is TGTGCCACCGTGGGGGACAGGAGGAACACTGAAGCTTTCTTT. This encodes CATVGDRRNTEAFF.

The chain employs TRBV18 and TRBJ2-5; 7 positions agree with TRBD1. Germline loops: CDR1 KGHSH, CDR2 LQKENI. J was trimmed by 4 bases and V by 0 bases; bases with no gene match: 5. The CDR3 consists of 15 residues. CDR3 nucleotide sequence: TGTGCCAGCTCACCACCGGGGGCAGGGGGAGAGACCCAGTACTTC. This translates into CASSPPGAGGETQYF.

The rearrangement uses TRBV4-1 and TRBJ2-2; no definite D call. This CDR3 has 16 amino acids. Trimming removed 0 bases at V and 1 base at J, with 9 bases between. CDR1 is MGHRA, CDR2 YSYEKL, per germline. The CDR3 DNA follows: TGCGCCAGCAGCCAAGATAAGACACTGAACACCGGGGAGCTGTTTTTT. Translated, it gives CASSQDKTLNTGELFF.

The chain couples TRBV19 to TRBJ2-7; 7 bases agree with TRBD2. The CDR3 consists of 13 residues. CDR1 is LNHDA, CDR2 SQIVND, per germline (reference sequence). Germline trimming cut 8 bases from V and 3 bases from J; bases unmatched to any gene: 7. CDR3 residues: CASSPGRVYEQYF. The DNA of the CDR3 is TGTGCCAGTTCGCCGGGGAGGGTCTACGAGCAGTACTTC.

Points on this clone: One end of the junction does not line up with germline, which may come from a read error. The DNA of the CDR3 is TGTGCTAGCAGCTTAGGCAGGGGGGCCTACAATGAGCAGTTCTTC. Protein: CASSLGRGAYNEQFF. The J gene is TRBJ2-1, the V gene TRBV7-7; weak D call: TRBD1 (7 bases). The CDR3 covers 15 residues. Per germline, CDR1 SSHAT and CDR2 FNYEAQ (reference sequence).

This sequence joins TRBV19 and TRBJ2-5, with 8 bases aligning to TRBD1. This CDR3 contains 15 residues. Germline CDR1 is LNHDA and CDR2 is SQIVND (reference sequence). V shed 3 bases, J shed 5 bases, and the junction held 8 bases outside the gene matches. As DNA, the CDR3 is TGTGCCAGTAGTATCGCGGGGAGGACAGGGGAGACCCAGTACTTC. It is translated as CASSIAGRTGETQYF.

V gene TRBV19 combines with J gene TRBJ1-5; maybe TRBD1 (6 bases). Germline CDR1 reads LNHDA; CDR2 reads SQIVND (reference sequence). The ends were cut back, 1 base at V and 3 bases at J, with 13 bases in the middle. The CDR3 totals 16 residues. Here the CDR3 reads CASSIVGTFNNQPQHF. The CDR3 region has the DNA TGTGCCAGTAGTATAGTCGGGACATTCAACAATCAGCCCCAGCATTTT.

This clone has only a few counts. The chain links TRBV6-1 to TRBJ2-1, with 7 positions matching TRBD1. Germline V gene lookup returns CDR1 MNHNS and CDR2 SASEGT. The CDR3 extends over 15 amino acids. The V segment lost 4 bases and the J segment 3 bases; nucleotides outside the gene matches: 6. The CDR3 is CASSVGTESYNEQFF. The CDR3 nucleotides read TGTGCCAGCAGTGTTGGGACAGAGAGCTACAATGAGCAGTTCTTC.

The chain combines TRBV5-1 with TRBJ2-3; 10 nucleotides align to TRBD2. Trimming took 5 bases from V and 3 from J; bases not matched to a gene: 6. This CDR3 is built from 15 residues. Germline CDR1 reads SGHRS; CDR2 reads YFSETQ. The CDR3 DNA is TGCGCCAGCAGACCTCTAGCGGGGGTTACAGATACGCAGTATTTT. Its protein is CASRPLAGVTDTQYF. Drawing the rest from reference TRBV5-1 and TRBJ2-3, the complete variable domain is KAGVTQTPRYLIKTRGQQVTLSCSPISGHRSVSWYQQTPGQGLQFLFEYFSETQRNKGNFPGRFSGRQFSNSRSEMNVSTLELGDSALYLCASRPLAGVTDTQYFGPGTRLTVL.

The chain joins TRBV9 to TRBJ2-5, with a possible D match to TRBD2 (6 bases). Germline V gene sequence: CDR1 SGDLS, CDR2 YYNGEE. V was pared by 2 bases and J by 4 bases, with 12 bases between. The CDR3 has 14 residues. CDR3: CASSVGQGGETQYF. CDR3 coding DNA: TGTGCCAGCAGCGTGGGGCAGGGAGGAGAGACCCAGTACTTC.

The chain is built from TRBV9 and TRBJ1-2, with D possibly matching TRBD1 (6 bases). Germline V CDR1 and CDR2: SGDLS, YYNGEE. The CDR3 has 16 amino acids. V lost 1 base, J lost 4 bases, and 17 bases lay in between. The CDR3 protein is CASSVQEGGAFYGYTF. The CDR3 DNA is TGTGCCAGCAGCGTACAAGAAGGGGGAGCCTTCTATGGCTACACCTTC.

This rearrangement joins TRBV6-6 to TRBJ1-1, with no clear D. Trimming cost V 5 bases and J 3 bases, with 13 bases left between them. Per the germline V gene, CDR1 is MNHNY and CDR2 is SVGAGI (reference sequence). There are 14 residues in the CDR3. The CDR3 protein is CASSPRGSDTEAFF. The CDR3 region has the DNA TGTGCCAGCAGTCCCCGTGGGAGCGACACTGAAGCTTTCTTT.

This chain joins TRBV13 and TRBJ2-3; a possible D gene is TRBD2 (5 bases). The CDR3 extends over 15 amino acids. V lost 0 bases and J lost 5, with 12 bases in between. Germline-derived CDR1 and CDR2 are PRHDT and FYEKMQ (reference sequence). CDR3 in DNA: TGTGCCAGCAGCTTAGGCACGGGGTATGTAGATACGCAGTATTTT. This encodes CASSLGTGYVDTQYF.

This CDR3 reads CASSSGRPANYGYTF. The CDR3 DNA reads TGTGCCAGCAGTTCGGGGAGACCTGCTAACTATGGCTACACCTTC. V usage is TRBV6-6 and J usage is TRBJ1-2; the D is unclear. V lost 4 bases and J 0 bases, leaving 12 bases between the germline ends. The CDR3 is made up of 15 amino acids. Germline V gives CDR1 MNHNY, CDR2 SVGAGI (reference sequence).